Below, one T cell receptor (beta chain) is given with its context. The sample is drawn from a study of blood T cell repertoires in COVID-19. Whole-study context: The cDNA or gDNA used as material had been derived from T cells, B-cell-depleted T cells, or PBMCs.

Per the authors' pipeline: From reference gene primer amplification, estimates of nucleated cell counts were derived. TCRdb keeps only in-frame clones here, not all; method: immunoSEQ multiplex PCR. V and J calls and clone size follow that table, whereas D and trimming were derived from the DNA. There are 210,000 or so clones in the sample; 80% to 90% occur only once, and 15% to 20% lies in the top ten. This CDR3 region has 17 residues. The germline gives CDR1 SGHTA, CDR2 FQGNSA. The trim removed 1 base at V and 0 bases at J, leaving 1 base unmatched. The origin of this receptor is a woman older than 75 with active or convalescent COVID-19. Sequencing was performed on peripheral blood. The chain joins TRBV7-2 to TRBJ2-6; 9 bases are a match to TRBD2. CDR3 sequence (DNA): TGTGCCAGCAGCTTAGTTAGCGGGAGCTCTGGGGCCAACGTCCTGACTTTC. Protein product: CASSLVSGSSGANVLTF.